This T cell receptor (beta chain) was profiled in a study of blood T cells in healthy people across ages. About the study: When template switching was applied, about one barcoded beta molecule was captured per two T cells.

Germline V lookup: CDR1 MNHNS, CDR2 SASEGT. The V segment lost 3 bases and the J segment 11 bases; nucleotides outside the gene matches: 8. The CDR3 is 16 residues long. Study-wide results and limits: Older individuals had lower TCR beta diversity per million T cells (the decline was roughly linear).

Alongside a J-beta primer mix, a sample-barcoded 5' primer served in a second PCR lasting roughly 7 to 12 cycles. Tags on each cDNA molecule came from a template-switch adaptor with 12 random nucleotides. MiXCR was run by TCRdb on the 5' RACE reads, yielding one entry per CDR3 protein. The table lists 850,000 to 1,300,000 distinct CDR3 sequences, 40% to 45% of them singletons. To note about this clonotype: The target antigen is unknown.

The chain uses TRBV6-1 and TRBJ2-1, with 15 bases matching TRBD2. The receptor was derived from a woman aged 60 to 75 in good health. Sequencing used blood. Here the CDR3 reads CASSDGTSGGLRKQFF. DNA for the CDR3: TGTGCCAGCAGTGATGGGACTAGCGGGGGGCTCCGTAAGCAGTTCTTC.